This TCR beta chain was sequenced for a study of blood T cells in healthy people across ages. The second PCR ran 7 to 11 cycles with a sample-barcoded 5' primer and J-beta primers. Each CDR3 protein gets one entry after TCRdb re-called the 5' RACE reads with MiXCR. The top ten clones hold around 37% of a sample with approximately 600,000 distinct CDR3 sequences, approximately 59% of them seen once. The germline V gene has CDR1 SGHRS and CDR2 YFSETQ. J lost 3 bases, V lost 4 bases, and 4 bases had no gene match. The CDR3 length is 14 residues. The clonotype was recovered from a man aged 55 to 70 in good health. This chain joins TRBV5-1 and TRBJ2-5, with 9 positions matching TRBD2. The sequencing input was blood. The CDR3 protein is CASSPASGEETQYF. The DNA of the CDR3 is TGCGCCAGCAGCCCTGCTAGCGGGGAAGAGACCCAGTACTTC.